This TCR beta chain was obtained from a study of radiation and T cells in renal cell carcinoma. Study details: Nephrectomy followed 15 Gy stereotactic body radiation by 4 weeks. Findings and caveats of the study: Top tumor clonotypes rose in blood 2 weeks post-radiation, then contracted.

Points on this clone: Its matching antigen is unknown.

The sample's time point: baseline pretreatment blood. Documented treatment: 15 Gy SBRT to primary tumor, nephrectomy 4 weeks later. Radiation-treated patients gave blood at baseline, week 2 and week 4. The patient's renal cell carcinoma had clear cell pathology. Method: immunoSEQ multiplex PCR; TCRdb's copy keeps in-frame clones and lacks some. This sample has more than 140,000 clones, with around four fifths found just once. Germline loops: CDR1 SGHRS, CDR2 YFSETQ. Trimming pared 0 bases from V and 2 bases from J, leaving 6 bases between. The CDR3 is 13 amino acids. The sequenced sample was blood, obtained from a patient whose treatment included radiotherapy and nephrectomy. The V gene is TRBV5-1, the J gene TRBJ2-7; D unclear. This sequence originates from a woman in her fifties or sixties with renal cell carcinoma. The CDR3 coding sequence is TGCGCCAGCAGCTTGGAGGCAGCCTACGAGCAGTACTTC. This translates into CASSLEAAYEQYF.